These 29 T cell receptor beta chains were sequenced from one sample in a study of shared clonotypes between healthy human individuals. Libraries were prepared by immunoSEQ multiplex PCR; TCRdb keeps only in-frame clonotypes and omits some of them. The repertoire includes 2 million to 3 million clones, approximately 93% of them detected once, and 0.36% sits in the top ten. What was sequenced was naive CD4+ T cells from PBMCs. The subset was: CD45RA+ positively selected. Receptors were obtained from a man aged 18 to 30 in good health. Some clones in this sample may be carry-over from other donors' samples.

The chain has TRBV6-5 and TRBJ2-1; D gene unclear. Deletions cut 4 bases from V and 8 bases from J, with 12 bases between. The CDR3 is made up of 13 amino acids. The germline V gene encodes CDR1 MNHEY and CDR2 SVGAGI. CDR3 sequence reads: CASSFRLGDEQFF. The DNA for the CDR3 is TGTGCCAGCAGTTTTAGGCTGGGCGATGAGCAGTTCTTC.

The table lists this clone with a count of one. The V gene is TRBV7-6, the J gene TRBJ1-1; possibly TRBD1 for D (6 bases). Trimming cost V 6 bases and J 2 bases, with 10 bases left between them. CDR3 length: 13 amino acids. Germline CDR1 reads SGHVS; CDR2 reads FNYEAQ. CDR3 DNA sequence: TGTGCCAGCAGTCGGGACATCAACACTGAAGCTTTCTTT. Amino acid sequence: CASSRDINTEAFF.

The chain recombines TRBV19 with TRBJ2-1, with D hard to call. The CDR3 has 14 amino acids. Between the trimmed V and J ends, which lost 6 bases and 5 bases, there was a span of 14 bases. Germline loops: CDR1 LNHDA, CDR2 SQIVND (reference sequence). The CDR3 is CASRSLTGHNEQFF. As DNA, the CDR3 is TGTGCCAGTAGATCCCTCACGGGCCACAATGAGCAGTTCTTC. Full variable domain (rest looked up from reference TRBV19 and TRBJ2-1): DGGITQSPKYLFRKEGQNVTLSCEQNLNHDAMYWYRQDPGQGLRLIYYSQIVNDFQKGDIAEGYSVSREKKESFPLTVTSAQKNPTAFYLCASRSLTGHNEQFFGPGTRLTVL.

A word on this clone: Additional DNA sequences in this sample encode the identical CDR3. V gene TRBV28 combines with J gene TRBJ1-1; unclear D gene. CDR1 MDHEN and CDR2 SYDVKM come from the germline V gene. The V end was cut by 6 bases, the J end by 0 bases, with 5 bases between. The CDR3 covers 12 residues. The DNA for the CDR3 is TGTGCCAGCAGACTAATGAACACTGAAGCTTTCTTT. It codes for CASRLMNTEAFF.

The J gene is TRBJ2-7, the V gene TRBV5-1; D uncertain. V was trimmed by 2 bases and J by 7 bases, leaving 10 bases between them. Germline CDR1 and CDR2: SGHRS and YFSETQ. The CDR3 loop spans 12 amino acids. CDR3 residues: CASSFFSDEQYF. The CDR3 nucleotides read TGCGCCAGCAGCTTCTTTTCAGATGAGCAGTACTTC.

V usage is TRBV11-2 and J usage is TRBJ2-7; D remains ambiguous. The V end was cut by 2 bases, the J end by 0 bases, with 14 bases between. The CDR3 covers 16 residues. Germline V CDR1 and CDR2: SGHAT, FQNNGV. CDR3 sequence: CASSLLPQIPSYEQYF. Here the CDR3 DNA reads TGTGCCAGCAGCTTACTCCCGCAGATACCCTCCTACGAGCAGTACTTC. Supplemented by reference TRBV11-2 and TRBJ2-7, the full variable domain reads EAGVAQSPRYKIIEKRQSVAFWCNPISGHATLYWYQQILGQGPKLLIQFQNNGVVDDSQLPKDRFSAERLKGVDSTLKIQPAKLEDSAVYLCASSLLPQIPSYEQYFGPGTRLTVT.

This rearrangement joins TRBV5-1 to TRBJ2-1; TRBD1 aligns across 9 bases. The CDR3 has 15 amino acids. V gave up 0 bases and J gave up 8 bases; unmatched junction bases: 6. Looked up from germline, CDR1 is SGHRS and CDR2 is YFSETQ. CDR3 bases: TGCGCCAGCAGCTTGGGGGACAGGGTTAGCGATGAGCAGTTCTTC. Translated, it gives CASSLGDRVSDEQFF. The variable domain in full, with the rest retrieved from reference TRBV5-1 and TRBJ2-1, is KAGVTQTPRYLIKTRGQQVTLSCSPISGHRSVSWYQQTPGQGLQFLFEYFSETQRNKGNFPGRFSGRQFSNSRSEMNVSTLELGDSALYLCASSLGDRVSDEQFFGPGTRLTVL.

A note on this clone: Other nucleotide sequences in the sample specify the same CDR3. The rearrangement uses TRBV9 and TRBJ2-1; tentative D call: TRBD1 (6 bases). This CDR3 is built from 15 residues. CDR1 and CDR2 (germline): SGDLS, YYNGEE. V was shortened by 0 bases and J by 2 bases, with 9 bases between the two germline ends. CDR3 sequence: CASSVGGGAYNEQFF. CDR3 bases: TGTGCCAGCAGCGTAGGAGGGGGTGCCTACAATGAGCAGTTCTTC.

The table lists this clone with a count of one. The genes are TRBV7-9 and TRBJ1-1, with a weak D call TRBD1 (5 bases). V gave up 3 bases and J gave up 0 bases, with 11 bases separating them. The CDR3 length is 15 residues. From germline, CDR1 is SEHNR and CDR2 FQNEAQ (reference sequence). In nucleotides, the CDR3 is TGTGCCAGCAGCTTTCAGGGTCCCGTGAACACTGAAGCTTTCTTT. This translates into CASSFQGPVNTEAFF.

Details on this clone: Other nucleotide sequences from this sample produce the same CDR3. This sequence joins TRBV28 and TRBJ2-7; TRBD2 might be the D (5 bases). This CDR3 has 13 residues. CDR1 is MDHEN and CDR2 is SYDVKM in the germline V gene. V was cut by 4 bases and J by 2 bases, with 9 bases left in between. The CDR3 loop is CASSSDYPYEQYF. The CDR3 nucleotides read TGTGCCAGCAGTTCAGACTACCCCTACGAGCAGTACTTC.

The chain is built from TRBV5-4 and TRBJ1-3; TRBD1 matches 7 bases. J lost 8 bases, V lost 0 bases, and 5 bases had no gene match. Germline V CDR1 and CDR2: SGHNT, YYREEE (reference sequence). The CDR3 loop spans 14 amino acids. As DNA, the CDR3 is TGTGCCAGCAGCTTGGCGGCAGGGGGAGACACCATATATTTT. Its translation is CASSLAAGGDTIYF.

The CDR3 is CSVGPGWDGGTDTQYF. CDR3 DNA sequence: TGCAGCGTTGGTCCCGGTTGGGACGGTGGCACAGATACGCAGTATTTT. The chain joins TRBV29-1 to TRBJ2-3; perhaps D is TRBD1 or TRBD2 (5 bases each). The CDR3 length is 16 residues. CDR1 is SQVTM and CDR2 is ANQGSEA in the germline V gene. V lost 4 bases and J lost 1, with 18 bases in between.

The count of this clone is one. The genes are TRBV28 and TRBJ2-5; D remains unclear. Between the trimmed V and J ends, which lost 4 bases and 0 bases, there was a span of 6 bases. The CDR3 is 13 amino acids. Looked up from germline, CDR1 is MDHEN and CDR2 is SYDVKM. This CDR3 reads CASSYGDQETQYF. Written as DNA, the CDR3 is TGTGCCAGCAGTTATGGGGACCAAGAGACCCAGTACTTC.

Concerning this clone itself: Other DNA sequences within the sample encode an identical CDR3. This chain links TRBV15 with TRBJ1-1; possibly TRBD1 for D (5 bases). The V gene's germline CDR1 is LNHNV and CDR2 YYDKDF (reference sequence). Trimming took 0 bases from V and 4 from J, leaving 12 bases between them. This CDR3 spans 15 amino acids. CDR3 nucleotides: TGTGCCACCAGCAGAGATCGGGGGGGTGGCACTGAAGCTTTCTTT. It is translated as CATSRDRGGGTEAFF. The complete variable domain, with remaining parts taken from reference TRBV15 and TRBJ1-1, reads DAMVIQNPRYQVTQFGKPVTLSCSQTLNHNVMYWYQQKSSQAPKLLFHYYDKDFNNEADTPDNFQSRRPNTSFCFLDIRSPGLGDTAMYLCATSRDRGGGTEAFFGQGTRLTVV.

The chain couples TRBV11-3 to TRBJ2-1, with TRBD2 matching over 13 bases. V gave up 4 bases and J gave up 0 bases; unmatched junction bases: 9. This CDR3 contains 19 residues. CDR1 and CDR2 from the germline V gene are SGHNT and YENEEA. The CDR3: CASSSQTSGRKISYNEQFF. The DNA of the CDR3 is TGTGCCAGCAGCTCTCAGACTAGCGGGAGGAAGATCTCCTACAATGAGCAGTTCTTC.

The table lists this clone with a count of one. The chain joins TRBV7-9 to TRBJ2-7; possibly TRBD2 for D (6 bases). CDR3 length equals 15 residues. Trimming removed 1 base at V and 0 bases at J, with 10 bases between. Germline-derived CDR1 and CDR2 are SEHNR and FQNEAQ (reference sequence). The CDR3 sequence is CASSLGGTSSYEQYF. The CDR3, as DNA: TGTGCCAGCAGCTTAGGGGGGACTTCCTCCTACGAGCAGTACTTC.

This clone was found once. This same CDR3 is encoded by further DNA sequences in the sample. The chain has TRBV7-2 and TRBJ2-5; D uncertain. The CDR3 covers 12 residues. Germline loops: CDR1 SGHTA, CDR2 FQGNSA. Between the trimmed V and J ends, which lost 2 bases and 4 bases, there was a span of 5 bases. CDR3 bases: TGTGCCAGCAGCTTAAGTAGAGAGACCCAGTACTTC. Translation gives CASSLSRETQYF.

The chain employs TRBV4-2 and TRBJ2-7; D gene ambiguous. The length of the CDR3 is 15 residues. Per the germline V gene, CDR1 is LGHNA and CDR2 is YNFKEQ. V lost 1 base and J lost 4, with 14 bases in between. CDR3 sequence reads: CASSQVGGQIYEQYF. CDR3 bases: TGTGCCAGCAGCCAAGTGGGTGGGCAGATATACGAGCAGTACTTC.

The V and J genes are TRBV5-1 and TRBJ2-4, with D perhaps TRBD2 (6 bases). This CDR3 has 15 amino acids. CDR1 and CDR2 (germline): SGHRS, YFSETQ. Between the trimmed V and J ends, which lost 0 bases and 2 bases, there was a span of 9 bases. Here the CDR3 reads CASSLVRDSKNIQYF. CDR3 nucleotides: TGCGCCAGCAGCTTGGTGAGGGACTCCAAAAACATTCAGTACTTC. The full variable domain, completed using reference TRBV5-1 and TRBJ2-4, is KAGVTQTPRYLIKTRGQQVTLSCSPISGHRSVSWYQQTPGQGLQFLFEYFSETQRNKGNFPGRFSGRQFSNSRSEMNVSTLELGDSALYLCASSLVRDSKNIQYFGAGTRLSVL.

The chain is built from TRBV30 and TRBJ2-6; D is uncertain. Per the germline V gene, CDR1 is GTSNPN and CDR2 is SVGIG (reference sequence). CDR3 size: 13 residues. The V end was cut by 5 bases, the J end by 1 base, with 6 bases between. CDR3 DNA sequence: TGTGCCTGGCAGTTGTCTGGGGCCAACGTCCTGACTTTC. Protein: CAWQLSGANVLTF. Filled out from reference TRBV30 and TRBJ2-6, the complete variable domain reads SQTIHQWPATLVQPVGSPLSLECTVEGTSNPNLYWYRQAAGRGLQLLFYSVGIGQISSEVPQNLSASRPQDRQFILSSKKLLLSDSGFYLCAWQLSGANVLTFGAGSRLTVL.

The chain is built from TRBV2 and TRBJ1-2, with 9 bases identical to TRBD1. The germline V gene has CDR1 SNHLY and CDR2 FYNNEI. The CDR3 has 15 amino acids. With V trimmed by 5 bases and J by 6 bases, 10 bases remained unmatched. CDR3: CASSFLTGTGNGYTF. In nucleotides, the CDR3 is TGTGCCAGCAGTTTCCTAACCGGGACAGGGAATGGCTACACCTTC.

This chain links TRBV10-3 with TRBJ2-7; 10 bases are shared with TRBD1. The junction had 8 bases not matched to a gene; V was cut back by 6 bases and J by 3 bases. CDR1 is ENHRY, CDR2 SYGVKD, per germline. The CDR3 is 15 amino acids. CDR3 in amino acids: CAIRGPRDRGYEQYF. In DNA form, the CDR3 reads TGTGCCATCAGAGGTCCCCGGGACAGGGGCTACGAGCAGTACTTC.

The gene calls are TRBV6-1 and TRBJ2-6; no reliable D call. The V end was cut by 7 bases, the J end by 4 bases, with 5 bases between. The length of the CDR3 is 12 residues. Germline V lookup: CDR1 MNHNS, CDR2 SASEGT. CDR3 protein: CASIWGANVLTF. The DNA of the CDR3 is TGTGCCAGCATCTGGGGGGCCAACGTCCTGACTTTC.

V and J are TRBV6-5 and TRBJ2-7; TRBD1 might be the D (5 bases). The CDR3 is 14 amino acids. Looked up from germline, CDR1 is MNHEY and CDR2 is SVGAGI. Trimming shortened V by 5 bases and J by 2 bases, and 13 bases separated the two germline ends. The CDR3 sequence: CASSRTMTAYEQYF. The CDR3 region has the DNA TGTGCCAGCAGTCGGACAATGACGGCCTACGAGCAGTACTTC.

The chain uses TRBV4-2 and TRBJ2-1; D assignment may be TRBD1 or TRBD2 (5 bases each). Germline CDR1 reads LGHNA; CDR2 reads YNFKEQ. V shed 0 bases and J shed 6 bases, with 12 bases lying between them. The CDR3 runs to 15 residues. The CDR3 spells CASSQDRLGTNEQFF. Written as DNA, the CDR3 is TGTGCCAGCAGCCAAGATCGGCTAGGGACCAATGAGCAGTTCTTC.

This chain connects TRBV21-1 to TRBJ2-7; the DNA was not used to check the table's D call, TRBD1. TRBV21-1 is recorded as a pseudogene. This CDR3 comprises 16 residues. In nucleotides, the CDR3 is TGTGCCAGCAGCCCCCGACAGGATACAAGCTCCTACGAGCAGTACTTC. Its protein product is CASSPRQDTSSYEQYF.

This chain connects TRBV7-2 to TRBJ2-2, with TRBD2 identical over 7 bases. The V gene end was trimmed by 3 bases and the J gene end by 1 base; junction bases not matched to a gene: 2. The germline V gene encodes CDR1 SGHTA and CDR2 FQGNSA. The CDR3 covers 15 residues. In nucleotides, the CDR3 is TGTGCCAGCAGCTTCTCGGGAGGGAACACCGGGGAGCTGTTTTTT. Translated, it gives CASSFSGGNTGELFF.

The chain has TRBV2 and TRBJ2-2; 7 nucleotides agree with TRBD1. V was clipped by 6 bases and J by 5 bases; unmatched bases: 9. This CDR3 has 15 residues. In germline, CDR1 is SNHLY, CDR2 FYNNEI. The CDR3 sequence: CASSLQGIGTGELFF. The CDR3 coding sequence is TGTGCCAGCAGCCTACAGGGGATCGGGACCGGGGAGCTGTTTTTT. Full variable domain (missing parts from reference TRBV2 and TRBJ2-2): EPEVTQTPSHQVTQMGQEVILRCVPISNHLYFYWYRQILGQKVEFLVSFYNNEISEKSEIFDDQFSVERPDGSNFTLKIRSTKLEDSAMYFCASSLQGIGTGELFFGEGSRLTVL.

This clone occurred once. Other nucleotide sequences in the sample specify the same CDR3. CDR3: CASSAGSGYTF. CDR3 coding DNA: TGTGCCAGCAGTGCAGGGTCCGGCTACACCTTC. The chain is built from TRBV6-5 and TRBJ1-2; D is perhaps TRBD1 (5 bases). The CDR3 extends over 11 amino acids. Germline-derived CDR1 and CDR2 are MNHEY and SVGAGI. V shed 5 bases and J shed 8 bases, with 9 bases lying between them.